This T cell receptor (beta chain) appears in the sequencing data of a study of cytomegalovirus exposure and HLA in healthy donors. Overall study findings and caveats: Presence/absence results assume similar sequencing depth per donor, which may not hold.

The PCR had 60 Vbeta and 13 Jbeta primers. Clones were sequenced by immunoSEQ multiplex PCR, and TCRdb holds only the in-frame ones, with some missing. The data contain under 150,000 clones, 75% to 80% of them singletons. From germline, CDR1 is SGHDN and CDR2 FVKESK. V lost 0 bases to trimming and J lost 4 bases, with 13 bases between them. The CDR3 spans 15 residues. As for this clone: The antigen remains unidentified.

The rearrangement joins TRBV14 to TRBJ2-7, with D possibly TRBD1 on 5 matching bases. Material: PBMCs. The clonotype originates from a man aged 18 to 35 in good health and CMV-seronegative. The chain's CDR3 is CASSQDEATVYEQYF. DNA of the CDR3: TGTGCCAGCAGCCAAGATGAAGCGACAGTATACGAGCAGTACTTC.